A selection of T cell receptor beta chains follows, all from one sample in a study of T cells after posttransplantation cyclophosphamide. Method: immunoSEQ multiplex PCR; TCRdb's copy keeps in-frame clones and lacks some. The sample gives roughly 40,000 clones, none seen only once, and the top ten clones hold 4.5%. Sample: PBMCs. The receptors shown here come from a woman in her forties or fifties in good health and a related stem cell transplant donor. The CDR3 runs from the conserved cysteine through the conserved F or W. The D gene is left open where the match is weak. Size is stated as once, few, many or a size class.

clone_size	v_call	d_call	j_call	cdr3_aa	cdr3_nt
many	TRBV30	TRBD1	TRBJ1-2	CAWSPGQGIDGGYTF	TGTGCCTGGAGCCCGGGACAGGGTATTGACGGTGGCTACACCTTC
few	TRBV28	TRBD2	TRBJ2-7	CASSSLGEGTPYEQYF	TGTGCCAGCAGTAGCCTAGGGGAGGGGACTCCCTACGAGCAGTACTTC
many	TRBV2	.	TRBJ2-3	CASSVQGSADTQYF	TGTGCCAGCAGCGTACAGGGCTCCGCAGATACGCAGTATTTT
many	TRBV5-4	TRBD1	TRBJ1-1	CASSLEGTGGAGTEAFF	TGTGCCAGCAGCTTGGAGGGGACAGGGGGCGCTGGCACTGAAGCTTTCTTT
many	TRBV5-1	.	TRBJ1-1	CASSLSDLGLNTEAFF	TGCGCCAGCAGCTTGAGTGACCTGGGCTTGAACACTGAAGCTTTCTTT
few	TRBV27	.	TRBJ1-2	CASSFDRLNYGYTF	TGTGCCAGCAGTTTCGACCGACTTAACTATGGCTACACCTTC
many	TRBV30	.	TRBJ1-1	CAWSPLGRDRNTEAFF	TGTGCCTGGAGTCCACTTGGCAGGGATAGAAACACTGAAGCTTTCTTT
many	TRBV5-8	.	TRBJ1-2	CASSLAGSFAGYTF	TGTGCCAGCAGCTTGGCGGGGTCGTTTGCTGGCTACACCTTC
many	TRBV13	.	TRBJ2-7	CASSSRTGRGDEQYF	TGTGCCAGCAGCTCACGGACAGGGAGGGGGGACGAGCAGTACTTC
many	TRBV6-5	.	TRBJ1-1	CASSYSTAVVTEAFF	TGTGCCAGCAGTTACAGTACTGCCGTGGTCACTGAAGCTTTCTTT
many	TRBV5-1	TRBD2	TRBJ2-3	CASSLALVAGGSTDTQYF	TGCGCCAGCAGCTTGGCCCTGGTAGCGGGGGGCTCGACGGATACGCAGTATTTT
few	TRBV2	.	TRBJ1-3	CASNIRRAFTGNTIYF	TGTGCCAGCAACATACGGAGGGCATTCACTGGAAACACCATATATTTT
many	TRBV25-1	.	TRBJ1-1	CASSSTTENTEAFF	TGTGCCAGCAGTTCTACGACAGAGAACACTGAAGCTTTCTTT
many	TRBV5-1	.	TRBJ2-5	CASSFQGDQETQYF	TGCGCCAGCAGCTTCCAGGGCGACCAAGAGACCCAGTACTTC
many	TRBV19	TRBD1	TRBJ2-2	CASKVGQGSVGELFF	TGTGCCAGTAAGGTGGGACAGGGGTCAGTCGGGGAGCTGTTTTTT
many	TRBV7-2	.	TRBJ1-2	CASSFQLSNYGYTF	TGTGCCAGCAGCTTCCAATTGAGCAACTATGGCTACACCTTC
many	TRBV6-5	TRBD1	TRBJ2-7	CASRATGTGLYEQYF	TGTGCCAGCAGGGCAACCGGGACAGGACTGTACGAGCAGTACTTC
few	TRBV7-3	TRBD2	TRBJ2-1	CASSLAGGRGSEQFF	TGTGCCAGCAGCTTGGCGGGGGGGCGGGGTAGTGAGCAGTTCTTC
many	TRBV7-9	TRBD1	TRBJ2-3	CASSSGTVGTDTQYF	TGTGCCAGCAGCTCAGGGACAGTGGGCACAGATACGCAGTATTTT
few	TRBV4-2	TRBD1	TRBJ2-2	CASSPTGATGELFF	TGTGCCAGCAGCCCGACAGGGGCCACCGGGGAGCTGTTTTTT
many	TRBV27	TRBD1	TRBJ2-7	CASRQGAQSYEQYF	TGTGCCAGCAGACAGGGGGCGCAATCCTACGAGCAGTACTTC
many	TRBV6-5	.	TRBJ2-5	CASSYSVAGPKTQYF	TGTGCCAGCAGTTACTCAGTCGCGGGGCCCAAGACCCAGTACTTC
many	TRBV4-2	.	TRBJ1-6	CASSQEGRGGEDSPLHF	TGTGCCAGCAGCCAAGAAGGCCGCGGGGGCGAGGATTCACCCCTCCACTTT
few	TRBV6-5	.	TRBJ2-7	CASRAAYEQYF	TGTGCCAGCAGGGCCGCCTACGAGCAGTACTTC
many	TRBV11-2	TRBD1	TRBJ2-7	CASSLGGTGQHEQYF	TGTGCCAGCAGCTTAGGAGGGACAGGGCAGCACGAGCAGTACTTC
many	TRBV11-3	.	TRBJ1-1	CASSVHRDGTEAFF	TGTGCCAGCAGCGTCCACAGGGACGGCACTGAAGCTTTCTTT
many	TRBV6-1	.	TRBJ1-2	CASSPGQTLYGYTF	TGTGCCAGCAGCCCAGGGCAGACCTTGTATGGCTACACCTTC
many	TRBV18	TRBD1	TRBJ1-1	CASSQGQGRREAFF	TGTGCCAGCTCCCAAGGACAGGGCAGAAGGGAAGCTTTCTTT